This T cell receptor beta chain was identified in a study of cytomegalovirus exposure and HLA in healthy donors. Study-level background: Of more than 350 genotyped donors, approximately 84% clustered with self-reported Caucasian donors.

The PCR had 60 Vbeta and 13 Jbeta primers. Profiling relied on immunoSEQ multiplex PCR, and the TCRdb table lists in-frame clones only, not all of them. The sample lists 100,000 or so clones; approximately 89% were seen once. This clone was observed a handful of times. The receptor comes from a man younger than 40 in good health and CMV-seronegative. The material sequenced was PBMCs.

This CDR3 reads CASSQSGGGYEQYF. The CDR3, as DNA: TGTGCCAGCTCACAATCCGGGGGGGGCTACGAGCAGTACTTC. The J gene is TRBJ2-7, the V gene TRBV18, with TRBD2 matching over 8 bases. The junction had 5 bases not matched to a gene; V was cut back by 4 bases and J by 3 bases. Per the germline V gene, CDR1 is KGHSH and CDR2 is LQKENI. CDR3 size: 14 residues.